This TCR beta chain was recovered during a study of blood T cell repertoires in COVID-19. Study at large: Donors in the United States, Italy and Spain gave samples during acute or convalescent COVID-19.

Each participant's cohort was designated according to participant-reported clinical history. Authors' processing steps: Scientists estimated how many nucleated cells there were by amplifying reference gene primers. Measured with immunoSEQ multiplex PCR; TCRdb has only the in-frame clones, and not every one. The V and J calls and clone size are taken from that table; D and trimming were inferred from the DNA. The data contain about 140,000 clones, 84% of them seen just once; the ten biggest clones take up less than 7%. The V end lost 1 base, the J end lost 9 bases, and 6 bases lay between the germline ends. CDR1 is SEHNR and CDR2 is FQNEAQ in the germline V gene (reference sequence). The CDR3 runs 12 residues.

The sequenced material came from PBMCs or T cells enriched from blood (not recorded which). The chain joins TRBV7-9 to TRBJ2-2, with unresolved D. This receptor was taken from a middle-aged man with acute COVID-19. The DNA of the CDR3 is TGTGCCAGCAGCTTAGATGTAAGGGAGCTGTTTTTT. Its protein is CASSLDVRELFF.